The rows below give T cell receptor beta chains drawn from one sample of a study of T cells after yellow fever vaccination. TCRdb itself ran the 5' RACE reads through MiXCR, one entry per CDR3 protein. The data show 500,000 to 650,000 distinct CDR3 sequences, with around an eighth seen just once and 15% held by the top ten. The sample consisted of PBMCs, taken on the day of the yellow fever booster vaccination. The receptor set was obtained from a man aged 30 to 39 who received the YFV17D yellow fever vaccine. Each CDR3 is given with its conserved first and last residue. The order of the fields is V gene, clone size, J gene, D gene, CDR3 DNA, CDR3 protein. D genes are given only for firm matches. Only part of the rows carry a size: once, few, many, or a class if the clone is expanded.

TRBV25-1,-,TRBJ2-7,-,TGTGCCAGCATGTCAGGGTTGCACTACGAGCAGTACTTC,CASMSGLHYEQYF
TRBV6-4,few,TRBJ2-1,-,TGTGCCAGCAGTGTAGAACAGGACCCCTTCTATGAGCAGTTCTTC,CASSVEQDPFYEQFF
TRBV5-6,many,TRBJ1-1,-,TGTGCCAGCAGCTTGGTGTCGGGCGGGACTGAAGCTTTCTTT,CASSLVSGGTEAFF
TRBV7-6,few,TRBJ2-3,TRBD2,TGTGCCAGCAGCTCGGGGCCGGGACTAGCGGGAGCAGATACGCAGTATTTT,CASSSGPGLAGADTQYF
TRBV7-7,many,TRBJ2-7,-,TGTGCTAGCAGCTTAGGGACACAGGGTTACGAGCAGTACTTC,CASSLGTQGYEQYF
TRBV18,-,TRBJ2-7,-,TGTGCCAGCTCACCGTCGGGGGCAGGGGCCTACGAGCAGTACTTC,CASSPSGAGAYEQYF
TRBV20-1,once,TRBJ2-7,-,TGCAGTGCCCGACTCCCGGGACCGATCTACGAGCAGTACTTC,CSARLPGPIYEQYF
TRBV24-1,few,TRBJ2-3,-,TGTGCCACCAGTGATTTGCCTCCGCGCGACTCGGGAGATACGCAGTATTTT,CATSDLPPRDSGDTQYF
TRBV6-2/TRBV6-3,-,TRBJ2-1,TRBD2,TGTGCCAGCAGTTACTATAGCGGGAAGTCCTACAATGAGCAGTTCTTC,CASSYYSGKSYNEQFF
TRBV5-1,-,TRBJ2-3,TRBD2,TGCGCCAGCAGCTTCGGCGGGAGGGAAGCAGATACGCAGTATTTT,CASSFGGREADTQYF
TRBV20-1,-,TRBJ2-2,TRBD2,TGCAGTGCTAGCGAAGCGGGAGCAAGCACCGGGGAGCTGTTTTTT,CSASEAGASTGELFF
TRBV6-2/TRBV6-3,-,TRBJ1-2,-,TGTGCCAGCAGTATCTCAGAGATTTATGGCTACACCTTC,CASSISEIYGYTF
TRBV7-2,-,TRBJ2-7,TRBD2,TGTGCCAGCAGCCGGGTAGCGGGACTCGAGCAGTACTTC,CASSRVAGLEQYF
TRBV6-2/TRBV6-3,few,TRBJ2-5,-,TGTGCCAGCTGCCTTTGGAGCAAAGAGACCCAGTACTTC,CASCLWSKETQYF
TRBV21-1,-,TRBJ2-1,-,TGTGCCAGCAGCCCCCGGTCCGGCTCCTACAATGAGCATTTCTTC,CASSPRSGSYNEHFF
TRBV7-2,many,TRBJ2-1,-,TGTGCCAGCAGCTTAGCACATCTGGCGGGCAACAATGAGCAGTTCTTC,CASSLAHLAGNNEQFF
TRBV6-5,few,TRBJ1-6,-,TGTGCCAGCAGTTACCGTCCCGAACGTTCACCCCTCCACTTT,CASSYRPERSPLHF
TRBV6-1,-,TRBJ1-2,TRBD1,TGTGCCAGCAGCCGACAGGGGGCGAACTATGGCTACACCTTC,CASSRQGANYGYTF
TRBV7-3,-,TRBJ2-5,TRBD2,TGTGCCAGCAGCTTAATCGGGAGGCGGGGAGAGACCCAGTACTTC,CASSLIGRRGETQYF
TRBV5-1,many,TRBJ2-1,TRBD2,TGCGCCAGCAGCATGACTAGCGGGGCTAACAATGAGCAGTTCTTC,CASSMTSGANNEQFF
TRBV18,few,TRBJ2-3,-,TGTGCCAGCTCGCCTACTAGCCCCCGCCGAGATACGCAGTATTTT,CASSPTSPRRDTQYF
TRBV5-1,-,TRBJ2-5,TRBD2,TGCGCCAGCAGCTTATGGACTAGCGGCCAACAAGAGACCCAGTACTTC,CASSLWTSGQQETQYF
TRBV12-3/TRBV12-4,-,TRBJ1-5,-,TGTGCCAGCAGCTTACACGAGGGGGAGGGTCAGCCCCAGCATTTT,CASSLHEGEGQPQHF
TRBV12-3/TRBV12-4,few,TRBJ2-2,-,TGTGCCAGCAGCCGGGACGGCCGAGGGACCGGGGAGCTGTTTTTT,CASSRDGRGTGELFF
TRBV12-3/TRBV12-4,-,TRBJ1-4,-,TGTGCCAGCAGTGGCGGGGGAGTCGAAAAACTGTTTTTT,CASSGGGVEKLFF
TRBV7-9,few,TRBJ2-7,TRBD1,TGTGCCAGCAGCTTCGGGACAGGGGGTAACTCCTACGAGCAGTACTTC,CASSFGTGGNSYEQYF